The clone carrying this T cell receptor (beta chain) was counted a single time. Libraries were prepared by immunoSEQ multiplex PCR; TCRdb keeps only in-frame clonotypes and omits some of them. The sample carries about 130,000 clones, about four fifths recorded once. The germline V gene has CDR1 SGHRS and CDR2 YFSETQ. The CDR3 has 15 amino acids. V lost 8 bases, J lost 0 bases, and 17 bases lay in between. This sample was included in a study of blood T cell repertoires in COVID-19. This sequence joins TRBV5-1 and TRBJ2-5; D possibly corresponds to TRBD1 (5 bases). Input material: peripheral blood. The TCR was taken from a human donor in a cohort sampled during active COVID-19. CDR3 in amino acids: CASKLRAGYQETQYF. The CDR3 DNA reads as TGCGCCAGTAAACTAAGGGCAGGGTACCAAGAGACCCAGTACTTC. Together with reference TRBV5-1 and TRBJ2-5, the CDR3 gives the full variable domain: KAGVTQTPRYLIKTRGQQVTLSCSPISGHRSVSWYQQTPGQGLQFLFEYFSETQRNKGNFPGRFSGRQFSNSRSEMNVSTLELGDSALYLCASKLRAGYQETQYFGPGTRLLVL.